This T cell receptor beta chain came from a study of blood T cells in healthy people across ages. As concerns this clonotype: Its specificity is not known.

Findings and caveats of the study: More naive CD4+ cells and higher diversity marked long-lived donors relative to aged donors.

The second PCR ran about 6 to 12 cycles with a sample-barcoded 5' primer and J-beta primers. Each cDNA molecule carried a tag from a template-switch adaptor that contained 12 random nucleotides. TCRdb passed the 5' RACE reads through MiXCR, listing each CDR3 protein once. The table has 1.5 million to 2 million distinct CDR3 sequences, approximately 39% seen once. The CDR3 has 16 residues. Germline assignment: CDR1 LNHNV and CDR2 YYDKDF (reference sequence). The V gene end was trimmed by 4 bases and the J gene end by 3 bases; junction bases not matched to a gene: 8. This sequence joins TRBV15 and TRBJ2-3; 9 bases map to TRBD1. The sample comprised blood. The receptor comes from a human donor in good health. The CDR3 sequence is CATSTQGQGLTDTQYF. DNA for the CDR3: TGTGCCACCAGCACTCAAGGACAGGGGCTAACAGATACGCAGTATTTT.